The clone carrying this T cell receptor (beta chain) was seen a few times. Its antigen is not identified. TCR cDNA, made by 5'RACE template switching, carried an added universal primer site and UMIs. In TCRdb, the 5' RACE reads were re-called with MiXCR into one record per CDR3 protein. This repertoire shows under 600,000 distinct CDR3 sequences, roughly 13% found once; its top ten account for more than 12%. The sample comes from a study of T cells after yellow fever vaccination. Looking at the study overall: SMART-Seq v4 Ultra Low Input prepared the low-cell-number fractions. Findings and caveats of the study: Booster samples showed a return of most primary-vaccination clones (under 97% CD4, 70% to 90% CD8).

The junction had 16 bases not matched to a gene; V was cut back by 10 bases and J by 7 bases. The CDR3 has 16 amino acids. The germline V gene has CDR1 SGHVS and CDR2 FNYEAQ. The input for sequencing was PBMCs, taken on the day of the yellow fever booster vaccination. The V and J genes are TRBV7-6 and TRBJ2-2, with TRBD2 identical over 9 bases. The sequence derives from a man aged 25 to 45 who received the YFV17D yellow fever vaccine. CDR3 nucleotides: TGTGCCACTCGAATAAAAAGCGGGAGGAACTTCGGGGAGCTGTTTTTT. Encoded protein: CATRIKSGRNFGELFF.